The rows below give T cell receptor beta chains drawn from one sample of a study of shared clonotypes between healthy human individuals. TCRdb's table, derived via immunoSEQ multiplex PCR, lists solely in-frame clones and lacks some. The table includes more than 90,000 clones, roughly two thirds detected once. Sequencing input: memory CD8+ T cells sorted from blood. The receptors were gathered from a man aged 25 to 40 in good health. The CDR3 runs from the conserved cysteine through the conserved F or W. The D gene is left open where the match is weak. Not every row has a clone size; where given, it reads once, few, many or a size class.

>-|-|TRBV29-1|TRBJ2-7
TGCAGCGTTGAAGATTTGAGAAGGGGAACCCCCTACGAGCAGTACTTC
CSVEDLRRGTPYEQYF
>-|TRBD2|TRBV7-8|TRBJ2-1
TGTGCCAGCAGCTCACTAGCGGGAGGGCCGAATGAGCAGTTCTTC
CASSSLAGGPNEQFF
>-|TRBD1|TRBV28|TRBJ1-1
TGTGCCAGCAGTTCTAGACAGGGGAGGAACACTGAAGCTTTCTTT
CASSSRQGRNTEAFF
>many|TRBD2|TRBV11-3|TRBJ2-5
TGTGCCAGCAGCTTCTGGGGGGGACACCAAGAGACCCAGTACTTC
CASSFWGGHQETQYF
>-|TRBD2|TRBV6-5|TRBJ2-5
TGTGCCAGCACCCCAATGGGGGGGGTGGAGACCCAGTACTTC
CASTPMGGVETQYF
>-|-|TRBV5-5|TRBJ1-4
TGTGCCAGCAGCTTTTCACGGACAGATGAAAAACTGTTTTTT
CASSFSRTDEKLFF
>-|-|TRBV10-1|TRBJ1-1
TGCGCCAGCAGTGGGACATCCACTGAAGCTTTCTTT
CASSGTSTEAFF
>many|TRBD2|TRBV30|TRBJ2-1
TGTGCCTCCGGGCGAGCGGGAGGGGACTACAATGAGCAGTTCTTC
CASGRAGGDYNEQFF
>-|-|TRBV28|TRBJ2-1
TGTGCCAGCAGTCGGATTGCAAGGGAGCAGTTCTTC
CASSRIAREQFF
>-|TRBD2|TRBV6-1|TRBJ2-1
TGTGCCAGCAGTGCCGGGACTAGCGGGAGGAGCTCCTACAATGAGCAGTTCTTC
CASSAGTSGRSSYNEQFF
>-|-|TRBV25-1|TRBJ2-7
TGTGCCAGCAGCTCGAAGCTGCCTAGCTCCTACGAGCAGTACTTC
CASSSKLPSSYEQYF
>-|-|TRBV29-1|TRBJ2-7
TGCAGCGTTGAAGTGTTGAGGGACGGGGAGCAGTACTTC
CSVEVLRDGEQYF
>few|-|TRBV25-1|TRBJ1-2
TGTGCCAGCAGTGATTACTATGGCTACACCTTC
CASSDYYGYTF
>-|-|TRBV7-9|TRBJ2-1
TGTGCCAGCAGCTTAGAGGGGGTTGAGCAGTTCTTC
CASSLEGVEQFF
>-|-|TRBV2|TRBJ2-5
TGTGCCAGCAGCGACTTGGGGGAGACCCAGTACTTC
CASSDLGETQYF
>few|-|TRBV6-5|TRBJ1-4
TGTGCCAGCAGAAAAGGACCCTCCCTGGAAAAACTGTTTTTT
CASRKGPSLEKLFF
>-|TRBD1|TRBV25-1|TRBJ2-2
TGTGCCAGCAGTGAGCACAGGGGGGATTCCGGGGAGCTGTTTTTT
CASSEHRGDSGELFF
>few|TRBD1|TRBV9|TRBJ2-7
TGTGCCAGCAGCGGCCAGGGGGCCAAGCAGTACTTC
CASSGQGAKQYF
>-|TRBD1|TRBV28|TRBJ2-7
TGTGCCAGCAGTCCGAACAGGGGGTTGACCTACGAGCAGTACTTC
CASSPNRGLTYEQYF
>-|-|TRBV19|TRBJ1-1
TGTGCCTCTAAGGACAAAATGAACACTGAAGCTTTCTTT
CASKDKMNTEAFF
>-|-|TRBV28|TRBJ2-7
TGTGCCAGCACCACCTCCCCAGGCGGTGGCTACGAGCAGTACTTC
CASTTSPGGGYEQYF
>-|-|TRBV27|TRBJ2-1
TGTGCCAGCAGTTTATTCGGGAGCTCCTACAATGAGCAGTTCTTC
CASSLFGSSYNEQFF
>few|-|TRBV15|TRBJ2-5
TGTGCCACCTCAGGTGACTCCAGGGAGACCCAGTACTTC
CATSGDSRETQYF
>-|TRBD1|TRBV19|TRBJ2-2
TGTGCCAGTAGTATTAGGGACAGGGACTCCACCGGGGAGCTGTTTTTT
CASSIRDRDSTGELFF
>-|-|TRBV6-1|TRBJ2-7
TGTGCCAGCAGTGAAGCTGGGAGCTCCTACGAGCAGTACTTC
CASSEAGSSYEQYF
>-|TRBD2|TRBV5-1|TRBJ2-1
TGCGCCAGCAGCTCCACAGCTGCGGGAGGGCCCAATGAGCAGTTCTTC
CASSSTAAGGPNEQFF
>few|-|TRBV21-1|TRBJ1-2
TGTGCCAGCAGCAAAGATGGGACTCAGGGCTACACCTTC
CASSKDGTQGYTF
>-|-|TRBV7-2|TRBJ1-5
TGTGCCAGCAGCTTAGGTACTCAGCCCCAGCATTTT
CASSLGTQPQHF
>-|-|TRBV11-2|TRBJ2-3
TGTGCCAGCAGCTTGGGTGTGGCGACAGATACGCAGTATTTT
CASSLGVATDTQYF
>many|-|TRBV6-4|TRBJ2-1
TGTGCCAGCAGTCCCGGCGGGACCTACAATGAGCAGTTCTTC
CASSPGGTYNEQFF
>-|-|TRBV4-1|TRBJ2-1
TGCGCCAGCAGCCAGCGGGGCCGTTCCTCCTACAATGAGCAGTTCTTC
CASSQRGRSSYNEQFF
>few|-|TRBV13|TRBJ2-3
TGTGCCAGCAGCTTAAGGGACCCTGCAGGGTTGACAGATACGCAGTATTTT
CASSLRDPAGLTDTQYF
>many|-|TRBV5-6|TRBJ2-3
TGTGCCAGCAGCTGGATTCAGGGTTACACAGATACGCAGTATTTT
CASSWIQGYTDTQYF
>-|TRBD2|TRBV10-3|TRBJ2-1
TGTGCCATCAAGGCATTAGCGGGAGGGGTTAGCAATGAGCAGTTCTTC
CAIKALAGGVSNEQFF
>-|-|TRBV21-1|TRBJ2-7
TGTGCCAGCAGCAAAATGGTCAGGGTTAAGTACGAGCAGTACTTC
CASSKMVRVKYEQYF
>-|-|TRBV6-1|TRBJ2-7
TGTGCCAGCAGTGAAGGAGAAACCTACGAGCAGTACTTC
CASSEGETYEQYF
>-|-|TRBV18|TRBJ2-7
TGTGCCAGCTCACCGCGAGGGGTAGGCTACGAGCAGTACTTC
CASSPRGVGYEQYF
>-|-|TRBV15|TRBJ1-1
TGTGCCACCAGCAGAGGAGAGGACGTATTGAACACTGAAGCTTTCTTT
CATSRGEDVLNTEAFF
>-|-|TRBV2|TRBJ2-7
TGTGCCAGCAGTACCCAAGGGGTAGGGGGCTACGAGCAGTACTTC
CASSTQGVGGYEQYF
>-|-|TRBV7-8|TRBJ2-7
TGTGCCAGCAGCTTAGCGGAGGCGTCCTACGAGCAGTACTTC
CASSLAEASYEQYF
>-|TRBD1|TRBV28|TRBJ2-5
TGTGCCAGCAGTCCTTCAGGTGAACTCGGACAGGGTGAGGAGACCCAGTACTTC
CASSPSGELGQGEETQYF